Shown below are 18 T cell receptor beta chains from a single sample sequenced in a study of control samples from healthy donors and cancer patients. Profiling relied on immunoSEQ multiplex PCR, and the TCRdb table lists in-frame clones only, not all of them. The sample comprises roughly 130,000 clones, 80% to 95% of which are singletons, and around 7.9% rests with the top ten. The sequenced sample was blood. The receptors stem from a man in his late teens or twenties in good health.

The chain carries TRBV5-6 and TRBJ2-1, with 9 bases that match TRBD1. The CDR3 has 15 amino acids. Germline V gene lookup returns CDR1 SGHDT and CDR2 YYEEEE. J lost 7 bases, V lost 2 bases, and 7 bases had no gene match. The CDR3 region is CASSFHRGRENEQFF. The CDR3 DNA reads TGTGCCAGCAGCTTTCACAGGGGGCGCGAGAATGAGCAGTTCTTC.

This sequence joins TRBV27 and TRBJ1-6, with no clear D. Germline-derived CDR1 and CDR2 are MNHEY and SMNVEV (reference sequence). V was trimmed by 3 bases and J by 6 bases, leaving 3 bases between them. This CDR3 has 12 residues. The CDR3 sequence: CASSFPNSPLHF. The DNA of the CDR3 is TGTGCCAGCAGTTTCCCTAATTCACCCCTCCACTTT.

This chain connects TRBV5-1 to TRBJ2-7; 11 bases align to TRBD1. With 7 bases clipped from V and 4 bases from J, the junction kept 7 bases outside the gene matches. Germline V gives CDR1 SGHRS, CDR2 YFSETQ. This CDR3 has 14 amino acids. CDR3 bases: TGCGCCAGCGGATATGGACAGGGGGCTTACGAGCAGTACTTC. Its translation: CASGYGQGAYEQYF.

The chain couples TRBV6-6 to TRBJ1-5; D is ambiguous. V lost 0 bases and J 5 bases, leaving 11 bases between the germline ends. Germline V gene data show CDR1 as MNHNY and CDR2 as SVGAGI (reference sequence). There are 15 residues in the CDR3. The CDR3 is CASSYSRKGDQPQHF. CDR3 DNA: TGTGCCAGCAGTTACTCGAGGAAGGGAGATCAGCCCCAGCATTTT.

The V gene is TRBV6-2 or TRBV6-3, the J gene TRBJ2-7; 8 positions agree with TRBD1. The CDR3 length is 17 residues. J gave up 2 bases and V 0 bases, and 9 bases lay outside the gene matches. Germline values: CDR1 MNHEY, CDR2 SVGEGT. The DNA for the CDR3 is TGTGCCAGCAGTTACTCGATAGGAACAGGGGGACCCTACGAGCAGTACTTC. It encodes CASSYSIGTGGPYEQYF.

V gene TRBV5-6 combines with J gene TRBJ1-1; TRBD1 aligns across 7 bases. The CDR3 length is 12 residues. V gave up 4 bases and J gave up 3 bases; unmatched junction bases: 0. Germline CDR1 and CDR2: SGHDT and YYEEEE. CDR3 region: CASSQGDTEAFF. The CDR3 DNA is TGTGCCAGCAGCCAGGGGGACACTGAAGCTTTCTTT.

The V call is TRBV7-9, the J call TRBJ1-1, with unresolved D. Germline V lookup: CDR1 SEHNR, CDR2 FQNEAQ (reference sequence). Trimming cost V 0 bases and J 5 bases, with 7 bases left between them. CDR3 length equals 13 residues. DNA of the CDR3: TGTGCCAGCAGCTTAGCCGTGGGAACTGAAGCTTTCTTT. Amino acid sequence: CASSLAVGTEAFF.

The chain links TRBV7-9 to TRBJ1-1; D is ambiguous. CDR1 SEHNR and CDR2 FQNEAQ come from the germline V gene (reference sequence). The V and J ends lost 2 bases and 0 bases respectively, with 19 bases between them. This CDR3 is built from 18 residues. The CDR3 loop reads CASSLSGGRRLMNTEAFF. CDR3 bases: TGTGCCAGCAGCTTATCTGGCGGCAGGCGACTCATGAACACTGAAGCTTTCTTT.

This chain uses TRBV6-5 with TRBJ1-2; D is unclear. This CDR3 region has 15 residues. Germline loops: CDR1 MNHEY, CDR2 SVGAGI. V shed 0 bases and J shed 2 bases, with 10 bases lying between them. In DNA form, the CDR3 reads TGTGCCAGCAGTTACTCGGGCGCCCGGAACTATGGCTACACCTTC. Residues: CASSYSGARNYGYTF.

This clone has a single count. This chain connects TRBV10-3 to TRBJ2-5; D is unclear. Germline lookup yields CDR1 ENHRY and CDR2 SYGVKD. V was cut by 6 bases and J by 2 bases, with 16 bases left in between. CDR3 length: 15 residues. CDR3 region: CAISGDGDLQETQYF. DNA of the CDR3: TGTGCCATCAGCGGAGACGGTGACCTTCAAGAGACCCAGTACTTC.

This sequence joins TRBV6-5 and TRBJ1-3; weak D call: TRBD1 (5 bases). Looked up from germline, CDR1 is MNHEY and CDR2 is SVGAGI. V dropped 8 bases and J dropped 2 bases, with 13 bases sitting between them. This CDR3 contains 14 residues. The CDR3 here is CASGSGDAGNTIYF. The CDR3 DNA reads TGTGCCAGCGGTTCGGGGGACGCTGGAAACACCATATATTTT.

This chain links TRBV6-6 with TRBJ2-7, with D possibly called TRBD1 or TRBD2 (5 bases each). Germline V gives CDR1 MNHNY, CDR2 SVGAGI (reference sequence). Trimming took 10 bases from V and 2 from J, leaving 18 bases between them. There are 14 residues in the CDR3. This CDR3 is CATSRGRITYEQYF. The CDR3 DNA reads TGTGCCACCTCGAGGGGCAGGATAACCTACGAGCAGTACTTC.

This clone was seen only a few times. The chain uses TRBV29-1 and TRBJ2-6; 8 bases map to TRBD1. CDR1 SQVTM and CDR2 ANQGSEA come from the germline V gene. V gave up 7 bases and J gave up 4 bases; unmatched junction bases: 6. There are 14 residues in the CDR3. This CDR3 reads CSALDRAGANVLTF. In DNA form, the CDR3 reads TGCAGCGCCCTGGACAGGGCCGGGGCCAACGTCCTGACTTTC.

The chain joins TRBV6-4 to TRBJ1-1; D is uncertain. V was trimmed by 2 bases and J by 2 bases, leaving 6 bases between them. CDR1 and CDR2 from the germline V gene are MRHNA and SNTAGT. This CDR3 region has 13 residues. As DNA, the CDR3 is TGTGCCAGCAGTGACAGGTTTAACACTGAAGCTTTCTTT. This gives the protein CASSDRFNTEAFF.

This chain connects TRBV4-1 to TRBJ1-3; 9 bases match TRBD1. Per germline, CDR1 MGHRA and CDR2 YSYEKL. V trimming: 4 bases; J trimming: 6 bases; junction bases outside the gene matches: 10. This CDR3 is 16 amino acids long. CDR3 sequence: CASSRPGQGLVNTIYF. The DNA for the CDR3 is TGCGCCAGCAGCCGTCCGGGACAGGGACTTGTAAACACCATATATTTT.

The genes are TRBV27 and TRBJ1-2; D is ambiguous. The CDR3 covers 15 residues. CDR1 and CDR2 from the germline V gene are MNHEY and SMNVEV (reference sequence). V was pared by 3 bases and J by 3 bases, with 14 bases between. The CDR3 nucleotides are TGTGCCAGCAGTTTTAGGCAAAGTCAGGACTATGGCTACACCTTC. Its translation: CASSFRQSQDYGYTF.

V gene TRBV5-1 combines with J gene TRBJ2-3; D is undetermined. Germline-derived CDR1 and CDR2 are SGHRS and YFSETQ. The CDR3 loop spans 13 amino acids. V dropped 5 bases and J dropped 2 bases, with 9 bases sitting between them. In nucleotides, the CDR3 is TGCGCCAGCAGGGAACAGTACACAGATACGCAGTATTTT. It encodes CASREQYTDTQYF.

Notes on this clone: At the DNA level, this CDR3 is encoded by other sequences in the same sample as well. The chain couples TRBV4-1 to TRBJ1-5; no reliable D call. Germline loops: CDR1 MGHRA, CDR2 YSYEKL. V gave up 0 bases and J gave up 2 bases, with 8 bases separating them. CDR3 length equals 15 residues. The CDR3 reads CASSQEGGGNQPQHF. The CDR3 DNA reads TGCGCCAGCAGCCAAGAGGGCGGGGGCAATCAGCCCCAGCATTTT.